Many counts were recorded for the clone carrying this T cell receptor beta chain. This entry is derived from a study of glioma-infiltrating T cells. Deletions cut 0 bases from V and 5 bases from J, with 13 bases between. CDR1 and CDR2 (germline): SGHTA, FQGNSA. The CDR3 covers 15 residues. Amplification of TCR alpha and beta CDR3 regions from RNA used iRepertoire nested multiplex PCR. TCRdb analysed the multiplex PCR reads with MiXCR anew, one entry per CDR3 protein. This table holds 300,000 to 450,000 distinct CDR3 sequences, less than 50% found once. The sequenced sample consisted of glioma tissue, nonneoplastic brain tissue, or PBMCs (not recorded which). The source is a human donor with low-grade glioma or glioblastoma, undergoing nonglioma brain surgery, or in good health (not recorded which). The rearrangement joins TRBV7-2 to TRBJ1-1; possible D gene TRBD1, 5 bases. CDR3 nucleotide sequence: TGTGCCAGCAGCTTAGCGATAGGGACCGGGACTGAAGCTTTCTTT. Amino acids: CASSLAIGTGTEAFF.